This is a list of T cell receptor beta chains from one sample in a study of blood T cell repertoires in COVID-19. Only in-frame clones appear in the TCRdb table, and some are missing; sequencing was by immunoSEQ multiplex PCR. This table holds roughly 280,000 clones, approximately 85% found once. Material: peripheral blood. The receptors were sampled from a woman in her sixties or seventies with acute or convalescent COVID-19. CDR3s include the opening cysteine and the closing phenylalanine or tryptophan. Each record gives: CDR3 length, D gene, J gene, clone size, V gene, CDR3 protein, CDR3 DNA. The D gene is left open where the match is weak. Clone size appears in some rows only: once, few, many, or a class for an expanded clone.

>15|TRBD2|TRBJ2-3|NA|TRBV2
CASSIAGGRTDTQYF
TGTGCCAGCAGTATAGCGGGGGGGCGCACAGATACGCAGTATTTT
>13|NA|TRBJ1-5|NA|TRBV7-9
CASSPGGNQPQHF
TGTGCCAGCAGCCCGGGGGGCAATCAGCCCCAGCATTTT
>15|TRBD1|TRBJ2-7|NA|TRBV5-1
CASSPRQGTSYEQYF
TGCGCCAGCAGCCCTCGACAGGGTACGAGCTACGAGCAGTACTTC
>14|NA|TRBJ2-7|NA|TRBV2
CASNIQGSYYEQYF
TGTGCCAGCAATATTCAGGGGTCGTACTACGAGCAGTACTTC
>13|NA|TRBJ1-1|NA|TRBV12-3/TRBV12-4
CASSRGVTTEAFF
TGTGCCAGCAGCCGGGGGGTGACCACTGAAGCTTTCTTT
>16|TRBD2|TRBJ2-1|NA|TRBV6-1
CASSGSSTSGYNEQFF
TGTGCCAGCAGTGGGTCTTCGACTAGCGGTTACAATGAGCAGTTCTTC
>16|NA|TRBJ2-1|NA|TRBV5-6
CASSSAAGISYNEQFF
TGTGCCAGCAGCTCGGCCGCGGGGATCTCCTACAATGAGCAGTTCTTC
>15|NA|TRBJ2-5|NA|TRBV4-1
CASSSYTRLGETQYF
TGCGCCAGCAGCTCCTATACTAGGTTGGGAGAGACCCAGTACTTC
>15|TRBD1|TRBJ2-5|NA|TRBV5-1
CASAGQGGLQETQYF
TGCGCCAGCGCCGGACAGGGGGGCCTCCAAGAGACCCAGTACTTC
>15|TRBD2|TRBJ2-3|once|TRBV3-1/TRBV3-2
CASSLRPTSGDTQYF
TGTGCCAGCAGCCTCCGACCCACTAGCGGTGATACGCAGTATTTT
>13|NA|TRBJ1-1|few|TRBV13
CASSLPGIERAFF
TGTGCCAGCAGCTTACCAGGTATCGAACGAGCTTTCTTT
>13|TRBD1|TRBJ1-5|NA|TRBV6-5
CASSPDRAQPQHF
TGTGCCAGCAGTCCTGACAGGGCTCAGCCCCAGCATTTT
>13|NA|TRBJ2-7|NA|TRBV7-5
CVRSPRGIGEQYF
TGTGTCAGAAGCCCCCGCGGCATCGGAGAGCAGTACTTC
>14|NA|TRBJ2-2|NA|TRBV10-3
CAISGTVNTGELFF
TGTGCCATCAGTGGGACTGTGAACACCGGGGAGCTGTTTTTT
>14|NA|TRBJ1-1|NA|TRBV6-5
CASLRGGRRTEAFF
TGTGCCAGTTTGCGGGGGGGACGGAGAACTGAAGCTTTCTTT
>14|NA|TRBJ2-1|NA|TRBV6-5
CASFLARVENEQFF
TGTGCCAGCTTTTTAGCGCGGGTGGAGAATGAGCAGTTCTTC
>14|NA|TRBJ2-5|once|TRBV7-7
CASSLGRGRETQYF
TGTGCCAGCAGCTTAGGGCGCGGGCGGGAGACCCAGTACTTC
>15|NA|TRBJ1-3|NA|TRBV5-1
CASSVAGGVGNTIYF
TGCGCCAGCAGCGTGGCCGGGGGGGTTGGAAACACCATATATTTT
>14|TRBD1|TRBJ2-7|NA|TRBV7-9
CASSQRDRAYEQYF
TGTGCCAGCAGCCAACGGGACAGGGCCTACGAGCAGTACTTC
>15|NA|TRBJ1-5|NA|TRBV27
CASSFGSGENQPQHF
TGTGCCAGCAGTTTTGGGTCGGGGGAGAATCAGCCCCAGCATTTT
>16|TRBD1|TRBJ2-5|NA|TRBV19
CASSIGDPTGKETQYF
TGTGCCAGTAGTATAGGGGACCCGACAGGGAAGGAGACCCAGTACTTC
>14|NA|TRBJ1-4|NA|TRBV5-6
CASSFMASGKKLFF
TGTGCCAGCAGCTTCATGGCTAGCGGAAAAAAACTGTTTTTT
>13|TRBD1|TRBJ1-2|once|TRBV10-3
CAISGGTGVGYTF
TGTGCCATCAGTGGAGGGACAGGGGTCGGCTACACCTTC
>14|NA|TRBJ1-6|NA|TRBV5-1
CASSLVQEDSPLHF
TGCGCCAGCAGCTTGGTCCAGGAGGATTCACCCCTCCACTTT
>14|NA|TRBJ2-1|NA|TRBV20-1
CSASKASAYNEQFF
TGCAGTGCTAGTAAGGCTAGCGCCTACAATGAGCAGTTCTTC
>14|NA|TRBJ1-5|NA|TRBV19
CASSIITGYQPQHF
TGTGCCAGTAGTATAATCACAGGCTATCAGCCCCAGCATTTT
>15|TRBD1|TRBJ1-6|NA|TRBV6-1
CASSDLTGYNSPLHF
TGTGCCAGCAGTGACCTGACAGGGTATAATTCACCCCTCCACTTT
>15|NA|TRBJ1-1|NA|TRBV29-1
CSAAPIKEGTTEAFF
TGCAGCGCCGCACCGATTAAGGAGGGAACCACTGAAGCTTTCTTT
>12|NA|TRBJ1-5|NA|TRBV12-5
CASGRGNQPQHF
TGTGCTAGTGGACGGGGAAATCAGCCCCAGCATTTT
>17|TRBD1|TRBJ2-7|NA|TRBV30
CAWSVRQHRGGSYEQYF
TGTGCCTGGAGTGTACGACAACACAGGGGCGGGTCCTACGAGCAGTACTTC
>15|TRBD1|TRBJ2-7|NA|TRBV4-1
CASSLFTGAPYEQYF
TGCGCCAGCAGCCTCTTCACAGGGGCTCCCTACGAGCAGTACTTC
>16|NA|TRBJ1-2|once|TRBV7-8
CASSWARRGSYYGYTF
TGTGCCAGCAGCTGGGCCCGGCGGGGATCTTACTATGGCTACACCTTC
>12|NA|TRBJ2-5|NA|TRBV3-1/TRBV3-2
CASSASLETQYF
TGTGCCAGCAGTGCGAGCCTAGAGACCCAGTACTTC